One T cell receptor beta chain is described in this entry. This entry is derived from a study of cytomegalovirus exposure and HLA in healthy donors. These donors, healthy bone marrow donors, were studied. The primer mix had 60 Vbeta and 13 Jbeta primers. Assay: immunoSEQ multiplex PCR; the TCRdb copy retains only in-frame clones and omits some. The sample shows 140,000 or so clones, approximately 82% of them seen only once. The specimen sequenced was PBMCs. The sequence came from a woman aged 55 to 70 in good health and CMV-seropositive.

The CDR3 reads CASKGDRTHNEQFF. The DNA for the CDR3 is TGTGCCAGTAAAGGAGACCGCACCCACAATGAGCAGTTCTTC. The V call is TRBV19, the J call TRBJ2-1; no clear D gene. Trimming removed 7 bases from V and 5 bases from J, with 15 bases in between. CDR3 length: 14 amino acids. Per germline, CDR1 LNHDA and CDR2 SQIVND (reference sequence).